Below are 6 T cell receptor beta chains sequenced from a single sample in a study of human T cells and chemical hapten exposure. TCRdb re-called the RACE reads with MiXCR, one entry per CDR3 protein. The data contain 180,000 or so distinct CDR3 sequences, around 22% of them seen just once; the ten biggest clones take up under 7%. Documented time point: patch test 1, 2 weeks after DPC sensitization. Treatment reported: therapeutic diphenylcyclopropenone sensitization with weekly scalp DPC. This specimen consisted of whole blood, obtained in connection with sensitization to the hapten diphenylcyclopropenone (DPC). The receptors shown here come from a woman in her forties or fifties with alopecia areata. Some clones in this sample may be carry-over from other donors' samples.

The sample holds a few counts of this clonotype. The genes are TRBV20-1 and TRBJ2-5; 7 nucleotides line up with TRBD2. This CDR3 region has 16 residues. Trimming cost V 0 bases and J 4 bases; bases outside gene matches: 11. Germline CDR1 and CDR2: DFQATT and SNEGSKA (reference sequence). The chain's CDR3 is CSARDRQRDRRETQYF. The DNA of the CDR3 is TGCAGTGCTAGAGATCGCCAGCGGGATAGGAGAGAGACCCAGTACTTC.

V usage is TRBV10-3 and J usage is TRBJ1-2; 10 bases match TRBD1. The germline CDR1 and CDR2 sequences are ENHRY and SYGVKD. The CDR3 has 13 amino acids. Trimming at V came to 6 bases and at J to 7 bases, leaving 5 bases not matched to a gene. The CDR3 bases are TGTGCCATCAGCGCCGGGACAGGGGCTGGCTACACCTTC. Its protein is CAISAGTGAGYTF.

V and J are TRBV7-8 and TRBJ2-1, with a tentative D call TRBD2 (6 bases). The germline V gene encodes CDR1 SGHVS and CDR2 FQNEAQ. V was cut by 2 bases and J by 8 bases, with 13 bases left in between. The CDR3 is 14 residues long. The CDR3 region has the DNA TGTGCCAGCAGCTTAAGGAGACTAGTATATGAGCAGTTCTTC. Residues: CASSLRRLVYEQFF.

The chain carries TRBV20-1 and TRBJ2-5, with no clear D. Per the germline V gene, CDR1 is DFQATT and CDR2 is SNEGSKA (reference sequence). The CDR3 is 12 residues long. Trimming left V 6 bases short and J 4 bases short, with 12 bases between. This CDR3 reads CSAPPLGETQYF. Written as DNA, the CDR3 is TGCAGTGCCCCTCCCCTGGGAGAGACCCAGTACTTC.

This chain joins TRBV11-2 and TRBJ2-2; 11 bases are a match to TRBD1. This CDR3 has 14 amino acids. Per germline, CDR1 SGHAT and CDR2 FQNNGV. The CDR3 reads CGTAGTGGTGELFF. The CDR3 coding sequence is TGTGGTACCGCCGGGACAGGGGGCACCGGGGAGCTGTTTTTT.

In its sample, this clonotype was seen many times. V and J are TRBV20-1 and TRBJ2-7; D is perhaps TRBD2 (5 bases). Per the germline V gene, CDR1 is DFQATT and CDR2 is SNEGSKA (reference sequence). V dropped 0 bases and J dropped 3 bases, with 18 bases sitting between them. The CDR3 is made up of 16 amino acids. The CDR3 sequence is CSARDSVGGSFYEQYF. CDR3 in DNA: TGCAGTGCTAGAGATTCAGTGGGCGGGTCTTTCTACGAGCAGTACTTC.